This T cell receptor beta chain originates from a study of shared clonotypes between healthy human individuals. Whole-study results and caveats: Sequencing depth was expected to influence donor clonotype sharing. A generally larger estimated richness was seen in naive subsets than in memory subsets.

The CDR3 is 14 amino acids. The germline CDR1 and CDR2 sequences are SGHTA and FQGTGA. Trimming at V came to 0 bases and at J to 6 bases, leaving 4 bases not matched to a gene. A word on this clone: What it recognizes is unknown.

Every immunoSEQ plate was one replicate of a subset's evenly spread DNA. Replicate sorted-subset PCRs were loaded with around 220 ng DNA, 30,000 or so T cell genomes. This table comes from immunoSEQ multiplex PCR, and its TCRdb copy is limited to in-frame clones, with some not included. The data show about 2.4 million clones, with approximately 93% seen just once and 0.36% held by the top ten. The J gene is TRBJ1-2, the V gene TRBV7-3; 7 bases are shared with TRBD1. The sequencing input was naive CD4+ T cells from PBMCs. Subset defined: CD45RA+ positively selected. The sequence derives from a man aged 18 to 35 in good health. Some clones in this sample may be carry-over from other donors' samples. CDR3 sequence (DNA): TGTGCCAGCAGCTTAACCCGGACAGGAGATGGCTACACCTTC. It encodes CASSLTRTGDGYTF.